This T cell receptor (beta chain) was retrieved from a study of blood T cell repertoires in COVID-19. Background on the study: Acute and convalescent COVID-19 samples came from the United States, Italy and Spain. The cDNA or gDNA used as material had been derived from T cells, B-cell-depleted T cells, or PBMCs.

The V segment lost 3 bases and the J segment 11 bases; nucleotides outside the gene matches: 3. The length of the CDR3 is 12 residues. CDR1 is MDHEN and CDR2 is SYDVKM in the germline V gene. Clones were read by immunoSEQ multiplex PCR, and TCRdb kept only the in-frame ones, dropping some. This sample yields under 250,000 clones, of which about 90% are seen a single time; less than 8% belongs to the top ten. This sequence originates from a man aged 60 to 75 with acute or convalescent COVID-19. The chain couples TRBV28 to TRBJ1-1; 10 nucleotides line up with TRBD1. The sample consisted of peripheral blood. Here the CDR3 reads CASSLTDRGAFF. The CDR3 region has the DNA TGTGCCAGCAGTTTGACGGACAGGGGGGCTTTCTTT.